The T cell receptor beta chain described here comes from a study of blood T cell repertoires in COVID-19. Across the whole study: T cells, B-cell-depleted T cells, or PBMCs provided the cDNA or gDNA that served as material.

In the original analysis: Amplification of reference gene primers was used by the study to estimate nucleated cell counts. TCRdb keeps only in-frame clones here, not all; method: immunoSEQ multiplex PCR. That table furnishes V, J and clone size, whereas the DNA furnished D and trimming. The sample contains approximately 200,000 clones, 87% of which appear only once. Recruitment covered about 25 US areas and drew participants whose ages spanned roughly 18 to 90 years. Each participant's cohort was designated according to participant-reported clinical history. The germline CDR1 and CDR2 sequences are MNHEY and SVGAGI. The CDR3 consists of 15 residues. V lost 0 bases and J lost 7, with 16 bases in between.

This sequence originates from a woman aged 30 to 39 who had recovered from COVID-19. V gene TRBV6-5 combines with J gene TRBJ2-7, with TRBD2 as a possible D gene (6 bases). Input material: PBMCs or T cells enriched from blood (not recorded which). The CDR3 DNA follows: TGTGCCAGCAGTTACTCGGGGCAGGACTATCGGGAGCAGTACTTC. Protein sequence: CASSYSGQDYREQYF.